Sequencing of this T cell receptor beta chain was carried out in a study of human T cells and chemical hapten exposure. Per germline, CDR1 MNHEY and CDR2 SVGEGT. J gave up 6 bases and V 4 bases, and 7 bases lay outside the gene matches. This CDR3 region has 14 residues. TCRdb redid the calling of the RACE reads with MiXCR, one entry per CDR3 protein. The sample has about 82,000 distinct CDR3 sequences, approximately 6.6% seen once. The time point is: patch test 2, 6 weeks after DPC sensitization. Treatment reported: therapeutic diphenylcyclopropenone sensitization with weekly scalp DPC. J is TRBJ1-1 and V is TRBV6-2 or TRBV6-3, with 8 nucleotides matching TRBD1. The clonotype originates from a woman in her 30s with alopecia areata. Some clones in this sample may be carry-over from other donors' samples. The input for sequencing was whole blood, taken in connection with sensitization to the hapten diphenylcyclopropenone (DPC). CDR3 region: CASSWAGGAAEAFF. As DNA, the CDR3 is TGTGCCAGCAGTTGGGCAGGGGGCGCCGCTGAAGCTTTCTTT.